The following is a T cell receptor beta chain sequence with its context. The record originates from a study of regulatory T cells in long-lasting Graves disease. Study information: Graves' patients diagnosed newly had used antithyroid drugs under 3 months.

V lost 0 bases, J lost 9 bases, and 9 bases lay in between. CDR3 length equals 14 residues. Germline CDR1 LNHNV, CDR2 YYDKDF (reference sequence). Time point noted: newly diagnosed GD, antithyroid drugs for less than 3 months. Making the TCR library involved RNA that had been extracted from PBMCs. Arm-PCR of CDR3 regions and iRepertoire HTBI primers were the basis on which TCR beta libraries were built. From the multiplex PCR reads, TCRdb called clonotypes with MiXCR, one entry per CDR3 protein. The profile shows around 500,000 distinct CDR3 sequences, around an eighth of them singletons. These data also formed part of another study, on T cells in Graves' hyperthyroidism and ophthalmopathy. From that second work: The HTBI primer set served for first-round RT-PCR of the TCR CDR3. By a 13 V-J model, ophthalmopathy was set apart from stable hyperthyroidism.

Sequencing used peripheral blood mononuclear cells (PBMCs), obtained at new diagnosis, from a patient treated with antithyroid drugs. The chain uses TRBV15 and TRBJ1-6; possibly TRBD1 for D (5 bases). The source of this sequence is a young man with Graves disease. The CDR3 DNA reads TGTGCCACCAGCAGAGATCGGGGGACTTCACCCCTCCACTTT. Translation: CATSRDRGTSPLHF.